A single sample gave rise to the 21 T cell receptor beta chains below, sequenced in a study of blood T cell repertoires in COVID-19. Sequencing used immunoSEQ multiplex PCR; TCRdb keeps in-frame clones, though not all of them. Among 280,000 or so clones listed, roughly 86% were seen once. Sequenced input: peripheral blood. These receptors were obtained from a woman in her twenties or thirties who had recovered from COVID-19.

The chain has TRBV19 and TRBJ1-2; no clear D. Germline values: CDR1 LNHDA, CDR2 SQIVND (reference sequence). Trimming took 8 bases from V and 6 from J, leaving 13 bases between them. The CDR3 is 12 residues long. The CDR3 loop reads CASGRSGDGYTF. The CDR3 bases are TGTGCCAGTGGACGAAGCGGGGATGGCTACACCTTC.

The chain combines TRBV6-2 or TRBV6-3 with TRBJ1-2, with D unresolved. Germline CDR1 is MNHEY and CDR2 is SVGEGT. V was shortened by 0 bases and J by 4 bases, with 9 bases between the two germline ends. CDR3 length: 14 residues. This CDR3 reads CASSYSNSPYGYTF. CDR3 DNA sequence: TGTGCCAGCAGTTACTCGAACAGCCCCTATGGCTACACCTTC.

The chain joins TRBV19 to TRBJ2-5, with D possibly TRBD2 on 6 matching bases. This CDR3 contains 16 residues. V lost 1 base to trimming and J lost 9 bases, with 21 bases between them. Looked up from germline, CDR1 is LNHDA and CDR2 is SQIVND (reference sequence). The CDR3 protein is CASSIGGGSGTGAQYF. CDR3 DNA sequence: TGTGCCAGTAGTATAGGTGGGGGGTCTGGCACGGGGGCCCAGTACTTC.

This chain joins TRBV21-1 and TRBJ2-7; the DNA was not compared with TRBD1, the D call given in the table. TRBV21-1 is labeled a pseudogene. The CDR3 length is 18 residues. CDR3 sequence reads: CASSIKVVPGQGVYEQYF. Here the CDR3 DNA reads TGTGCCAGCAGCATAAAAGTTGTCCCGGGACAGGGGGTCTACGAGCAGTACTTC.

This chain links TRBV2 with TRBJ2-1, with TRBD2 identical over 7 bases. Germline V gene lookup returns CDR1 SNHLY and CDR2 FYNNEI. The CDR3 sequence is 13 residues long. J was trimmed by 10 bases and V by 3 bases; bases with no gene match: 6. The CDR3 DNA is TGTGCCAGCAGTGATACAGCGGGGAAAGAGCAGTTCTTC. It encodes CASSDTAGKEQFF.

V gene TRBV5-6 combines with J gene TRBJ2-5; possible D gene TRBD2, 5 bases. Trimming shortened V by 4 bases and J by 0 bases, and 13 bases separated the two germline ends. The length of the CDR3 is 15 residues. The germline V gene has CDR1 SGHDT and CDR2 YYEEEE. The DNA of the CDR3 is TGTGCCAGCAGCCCCCTGACGGGGAACCAAGAGACCCAGTACTTC. Encoded protein: CASSPLTGNQETQYF.

A note on this clone: The sample contains more than one DNA sequence encoding this CDR3. This sequence joins TRBV5-1 and TRBJ1-1; 8 nucleotides agree with TRBD1. Trimming cost V 3 bases and J 1 base; bases outside gene matches: 2. Per the germline V gene, CDR1 is SGHRS and CDR2 is YFSETQ. The CDR3 has 14 residues. This CDR3 is CASSSGTGNTEAFF. The CDR3 bases are TGCGCCAGCAGCTCTGGGACAGGGAACACTGAAGCTTTCTTT.

The V gene is TRBV7-6, the J gene TRBJ2-5, with TRBD2 matching 7 bases. V shed 5 bases, J shed 5 bases, and the junction held 11 bases outside the gene matches. The CDR3 length is 15 residues. Per the germline V gene, CDR1 is SGHVS and CDR2 is FNYEAQ. DNA for the CDR3: TGTGCCAGCAGCCAATCCGGACTAGTCGACGAGACCCAGTACTTC. This codes for CASSQSGLVDETQYF.

V and J are TRBV10-3 and TRBJ2-1, with D perhaps TRBD1 (6 bases). CDR1 is ENHRY, CDR2 SYGVKD, per germline. The length of the CDR3 is 14 residues. Between the trimmed V and J ends, which lost 5 bases and 1 base, there was a span of 9 bases. The chain's CDR3 is CAISLGGSYNEQFF. The CDR3 coding sequence is TGTGCCATCAGTTTAGGGGGTTCCTACAATGAGCAGTTCTTC.

The J gene is TRBJ1-2, the V gene TRBV7-9, with TRBD1 matching 7 bases. Trimming at V came to 3 bases and at J to 1 base, leaving 2 bases not matched to a gene. The CDR3 spans 14 residues. The germline CDR1 and CDR2 sequences are SEHNR and FQNEAQ (reference sequence). DNA for the CDR3: TGTGCCAGCAGCTTTGGACAGGATAACTATGGCTACACCTTC. As protein: CASSFGQDNYGYTF.

The chain employs TRBV6-1 and TRBJ2-7; D call uncertain. The CDR3 is 14 amino acids. Per the germline V gene, CDR1 is MNHNS and CDR2 is SASEGT. Between the trimmed V and J ends, which lost 1 base and 3 bases, there was a span of 10 bases. CDR3 amino acids: CASSEDPNYYEQYF. The CDR3 nucleotides are TGTGCCAGCAGTGAAGATCCAAACTACTACGAGCAGTACTTC.

The chain recombines TRBV5-1 with TRBJ2-5; 10 bases are shared with TRBD2. The trim removed 1 base at V and 4 bases at J, leaving 7 bases unmatched. The CDR3 sequence is 16 residues long. CDR1 and CDR2 from the germline V gene are SGHRS and YFSETQ. CDR3 loop: CASSLRASGGGETQYF. The CDR3 bases are TGCGCCAGCAGCTTGCGGGCTAGCGGGGGCGGAGAGACCCAGTACTTC.

The chain's CDR3 is CASSLGTSGGADEQFF. CDR3 in DNA: TGCGCCAGCAGCTTAGGGACTAGCGGGGGGGCCGATGAGCAGTTCTTC. This rearrangement joins TRBV5-1 to TRBJ2-1; 16 nucleotides align to TRBD2. CDR1 and CDR2 (germline): SGHRS, YFSETQ. This CDR3 has 16 residues. The junction had 4 bases not matched to a gene; V was cut back by 2 bases and J by 8 bases.

This sequence joins TRBV9 and TRBJ1-3; possible D gene TRBD1, 5 bases. Per germline, CDR1 SGDLS and CDR2 YYNGEE. The CDR3 contains 14 residues. V gave up 3 bases and J gave up 1 base, with 8 bases separating them. Here the CDR3 DNA reads TGTGCCAGCAGCGAGGAGGGGTCTGGAAACACCATATATTTT. It yields the protein CASSEEGSGNTIYF.

The gene calls are TRBV5-1 and TRBJ2-7; 8 bases agree with TRBD1. J lost 4 bases, V lost 5 bases, and 5 bases had no gene match. The CDR3 is 13 amino acids. Germline CDR1 reads SGHRS; CDR2 reads YFSETQ. The CDR3 loop reads CASRAGQEYEQYF. CDR3 nucleotide sequence: TGCGCCAGCAGGGCGGGACAGGAGTACGAGCAGTACTTC.

V gene TRBV7-9 combines with J gene TRBJ2-2, with D perhaps TRBD1 (6 bases). Germline CDR1 SEHNR, CDR2 FQNEAQ (reference sequence). The CDR3 is made up of 15 amino acids. Trimming removed 6 bases from V and 1 base from J, with 12 bases in between. For the CDR3, the DNA is TGTGCCAGCAGGCCCGGGACACAGAACACCGGGGAGCTGTTTTTT. Its translation is CASRPGTQNTGELFF.

V and J are TRBV7-6 and TRBJ2-2; a weak D match, TRBD1 (6 bases). The germline CDR1 and CDR2 sequences are SGHVS and FNYEAQ. Trimming took 2 bases from V and 4 from J, leaving 14 bases between them. The CDR3 contains 16 residues. The CDR3 here is CASSLLAGTSTGELFF. The CDR3 DNA follows: TGTGCCAGCAGCTTACTAGCAGGGACATCCACCGGGGAGCTGTTTTTT.

V and J are TRBV4-2 and TRBJ2-7; 7 nucleotides line up with TRBD1. CDR3 length equals 15 residues. Trimming took 0 bases from V and 5 from J; bases not matched to a gene: 7. Germline V CDR1 and CDR2: LGHNA, YNFKEQ. CDR3 amino acids: CASSQDYRGPDEQYF. The CDR3 nucleotides are TGTGCCAGCAGCCAAGATTATAGGGGGCCTGACGAGCAGTACTTC.

The chain is built from TRBV5-1 and TRBJ2-5, with 7 bases identical to TRBD2. The CDR3 spans 16 residues. The V and J ends lost 4 bases and 4 bases, in that order; junction bases with no gene match: 13. CDR1 and CDR2 from the germline V gene are SGHRS and YFSETQ. This CDR3 reads CASSPDPGLGPETQYF. Here the CDR3 DNA reads TGCGCCAGCAGCCCGGACCCAGGACTAGGCCCAGAGACCCAGTACTTC.

The V and J genes are TRBV2 and TRBJ2-5; the D gene is possibly TRBD2 (6 bases). The CDR3 has 14 amino acids. With 8 bases removed from V and 4 bases from J, the gap between germline ends came to 17 bases. Per germline, CDR1 SNHLY and CDR2 FYNNEI. This chain's CDR3 is CASDTANGGETQYF. In DNA form, the CDR3 reads TGTGCCAGCGATACGGCTAACGGGGGAGAGACCCAGTACTTC.

The sample holds one count of this clone. The chain couples TRBV27 to TRBJ1-1, with D possibly matching TRBD1 (5 bases). Trimming stripped 5 bases from V and 5 bases from J, with 18 bases between. The CDR3 runs to 15 residues. Germline CDR1 is MNHEY and CDR2 is SMNVEV (reference sequence). The CDR3 DNA is TGTGCCAGCAGTCTCCAGGGCGGCCTTGTGACTGAAGCTTTCTTT. Residues: CASSLQGGLVTEAFF.